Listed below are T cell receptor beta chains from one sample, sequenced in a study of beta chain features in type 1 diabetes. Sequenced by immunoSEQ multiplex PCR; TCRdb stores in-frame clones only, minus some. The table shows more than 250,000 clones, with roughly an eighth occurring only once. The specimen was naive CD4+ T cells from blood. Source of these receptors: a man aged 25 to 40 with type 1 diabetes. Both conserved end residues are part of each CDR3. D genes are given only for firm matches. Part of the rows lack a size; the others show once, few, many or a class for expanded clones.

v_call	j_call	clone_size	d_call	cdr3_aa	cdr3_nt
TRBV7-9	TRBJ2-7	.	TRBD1	CASSRGQAYSYEQYF	TGTGCCAGCAGTCGGGGACAGGCTTACTCCTACGAGCAGTACTTC
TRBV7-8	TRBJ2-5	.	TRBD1	CASSLGQGRQETQYF	TGTGCCAGCAGCTTAGGACAGGGACGGCAAGAGACCCAGTACTTC
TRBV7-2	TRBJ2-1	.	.	CASRGPPGTYNEQFF	TGTGCCAGCAGGGGCCCCCCCGGGACCTACAATGAGCAGTTCTTC
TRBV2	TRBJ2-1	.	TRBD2	CASPVTGLAGEQFF	TGTGCCAGTCCAGTTACGGGACTAGCGGGTGAGCAGTTCTTC
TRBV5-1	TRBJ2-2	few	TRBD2	CASTLAGGDGELFF	TGCGCCAGCACACTAGCGGGAGGCGACGGGGAGCTGTTTTTT
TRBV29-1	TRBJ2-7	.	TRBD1	CSVVKDRGYEQYF	TGCAGCGTTGTTAAGGACAGGGGCTACGAGCAGTACTTC
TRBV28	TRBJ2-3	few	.	CASSTPGQATDTQYF	TGTGCCAGCAGTACGCCCGGTCAGGCCACAGATACGCAGTATTTT
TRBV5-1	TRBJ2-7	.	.	CASSSAPGAYEQYF	TGCGCCAGCAGCTCAGCTCCGGGGGCCTACGAGCAGTACTTC
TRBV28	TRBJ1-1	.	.	CASSSRGVYTEAFF	TGTGCCAGCAGTTCTCGCGGGGTGTACACTGAAGCTTTCTTT
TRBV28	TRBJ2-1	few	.	CASSSRVGQFF	TGTGCCAGCAGTTCCCGGGTGGGGCAGTTCTTC
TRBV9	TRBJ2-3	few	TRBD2	CASSVTGERGRSTDTQYF	TGTGCCAGCAGCGTAACTGGGGAGCGGGGGAGGAGCACAGATACGCAGTATTTT
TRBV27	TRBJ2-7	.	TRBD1	CATHRQGSYEQYF	TGTGCCACCCATCGACAGGGCTCCTACGAGCAGTACTTC
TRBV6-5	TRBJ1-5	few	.	CASRPPGTPNQPQHF	TGTGCCAGCAGGCCCCCCGGGACACCAAATCAGCCCCAGCATTTT
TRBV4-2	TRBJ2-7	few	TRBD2	CASSQDGTREREQYF	TGTGCCAGCAGCCAAGATGGGACTAGGGAAAGGGAGCAGTACTTC
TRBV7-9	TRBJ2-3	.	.	CASSRHRLASTDTQYF	TGTGCCAGCAGCCGCCATCGACTTGCATCCACAGATACGCAGTATTTT
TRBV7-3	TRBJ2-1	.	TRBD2	CASSLGGLAGVNEQFF	TGTGCCAGCAGCTTAGGGGGACTAGCGGGAGTCAATGAGCAGTTCTTC
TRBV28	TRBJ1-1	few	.	CASRLGGTEAFF	TGTGCCAGCAGGTTGGGGGGGACTGAAGCTTTCTTT
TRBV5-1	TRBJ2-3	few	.	CASSLGTFTDTQYF	TGCGCCAGCAGCTTGGGAACTTTCACAGATACGCAGTATTTT
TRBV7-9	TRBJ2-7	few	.	CASSLDNGPSYEQYF	TGTGCCAGCAGCCTCGATAATGGCCCCTCCTACGAGCAGTACTTC
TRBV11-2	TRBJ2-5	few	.	CASSLVVGPMLETQYF	TGTGCCAGCAGCTTAGTTGTTGGGCCAATGCTAGAGACCCAGTACTTC